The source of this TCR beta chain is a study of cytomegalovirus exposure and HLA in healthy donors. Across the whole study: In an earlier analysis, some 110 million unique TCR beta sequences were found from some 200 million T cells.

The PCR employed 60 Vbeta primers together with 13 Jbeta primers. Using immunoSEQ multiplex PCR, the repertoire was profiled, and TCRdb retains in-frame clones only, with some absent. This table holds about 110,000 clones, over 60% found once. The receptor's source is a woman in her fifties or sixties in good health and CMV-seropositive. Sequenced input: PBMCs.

CDR3 residues: CASSSGLAGGRSDTQYF. CDR3 in DNA: TGCGCCAGCAGCTCAGGACTAGCGGGAGGGCGATCAGATACGCAGTATTTT. The chain couples TRBV5-1 to TRBJ2-3, with 15 bases aligning to TRBD2. The V gene end was trimmed by 3 bases and the J gene end by 4 bases; junction bases not matched to a gene: 6. Germline loops: CDR1 SGHRS, CDR2 YFSETQ. The length of the CDR3 is 17 residues.